A single sample is the source of the 21 T cell receptor beta chains below, sequenced in a study of molecular identifiers for immune sequencing clone quantification. TCRdb re-called the PCR reads through MiXCR, storing one row per CDR3 protein. The data hold about half a million distinct CDR3 sequences, with about 20% observed a single time. Sequenced: naive CD8+ T cells from blood, with Jurkat cell RNA spiked in. Subset denoted: FACS-sorted CD8+CD4-CCR7+CD45RA+ naive T cells. These receptors came from a human donor in good health. Some libraries in this study had Jurkat cell RNA spiked in.

As regards this clonotype: A read error is possible here, since a much larger clone lies one base away. CDR3 loop: CASSIHQGPHTEAFF. In DNA, the CDR3 is TGTGCCAGTAGTATTCATCAGGGGCCGCACACTGAAGCTTTCTTT. This chain links TRBV19 with TRBJ1-1; weak D call: TRBD1 (6 bases). The germline V and J ends were trimmed by 3 bases and 3 bases, with 14 bases remaining between them. Germline lookup yields CDR1 LNHDA and CDR2 SQIVND (reference sequence). The CDR3 is made up of 15 amino acids.

This clonotype was observed a handful of times. The chain has TRBV11-2 and TRBJ2-2, with D tentatively TRBD2 (5 bases). Trimming took off 5 bases at V and 0 bases at J, with 25 bases between the two ends. In germline, CDR1 is SGHAT, CDR2 FQNNGV. This CDR3 comprises 20 residues. The CDR3 region has the DNA TGTGCCAGCAGCCGAGCCCCAACAGTTAATCGGACTTCGAACACCGGGGAGCTGTTTTTT. Its translation: CASSRAPTVNRTSNTGELFF.

The CDR3 DNA follows: TGCGCCAGCAGCCACGCCGTGGTGGGCCGCTCTGGAAACACCATATATTTT. Protein sequence: CASSHAVVGRSGNTIYF. The chain has TRBV4-1 and TRBJ1-3; D is unresolved. The V end was cut by 3 bases, the J end by 0 bases, with 15 bases between. Germline V gene data show CDR1 as MGHRA and CDR2 as YSYEKL. The CDR3 extends over 17 amino acids.

The rearrangement joins TRBV20-1 to TRBJ2-5, with D maybe TRBD2 (5 bases). The CDR3 sequence is 13 residues long. V was clipped by 4 bases and J by 5 bases, with 14 bases between them. The V gene's germline CDR1 is DFQATT and CDR2 SNEGSKA (reference sequence). The CDR3 loop reads CSAKLGVWETQYF. DNA of the CDR3: TGCAGTGCTAAGCTCGGGGTTTGGGAGACCCAGTACTTC.

This chain links TRBV25-1 with TRBJ2-1; D perhaps matches TRBD1 (5 bases). The length of the CDR3 is 15 residues. CDR1 is MGHDK and CDR2 is SYGVNS in the germline V gene. The V and J ends lost 3 bases and 7 bases respectively, with 16 bases between them. The chain's CDR3 is CASSDDWGQVNEQFF. The CDR3 DNA follows: TGTGCCAGCAGTGACGACTGGGGCCAGGTTAATGAGCAGTTCTTC.

Notes on this clonotype: A read error is possible here, since a much larger clone lies one base away. The CDR3 ends on some other residue instead of the conserved phenylalanine or tryptophan, so this is likely a read error. This chain uses TRBV20-1 with TRBJ2-5; perhaps TRBD2 as D (6 bases). This CDR3 contains 16 residues. Germline values: CDR1 DFQATT, CDR2 SNEGSKA (reference sequence). Trimming stripped 8 bases from V and 2 bases from J, with 24 bases between. The CDR3 loop reads CSTRNPGTAGQETQYL. The CDR3 nucleotides are TGCAGTACGCGAAACCCTGGGACGGCGGGACAAGAGACCCAGTACCTC.

This clonotype was seen only a few times. CDR3 sequence (DNA): TGTGCCAGCACAGTGGCCGGGGGCCCCTACGAGCAGTACTTC. As protein: CASTVAGGPYEQYF. This chain uses TRBV28 with TRBJ2-7; D tentatively fits TRBD1 or TRBD2 (6 bases each). Germline V gene lookup returns CDR1 MDHEN and CDR2 SYDVKM. The CDR3 has 14 residues. V shed 7 bases and J shed 2 bases, with 15 bases lying between them.

This clonotype was recorded at least ten times. The V call is TRBV6-1, the J call TRBJ2-3; the match to TRBD2 covers 10 bases. V dropped 0 bases and J dropped 1; count of bases not matched to a gene: 4. The length of the CDR3 is 17 residues. CDR1 is MNHNS and CDR2 is SASEGT in the germline V gene. CDR3 in amino acids: CASSEASGGGGTDTQYF. For the CDR3, the DNA is TGTGCCAGCAGTGAAGCGAGCGGGGGGGGAGGCACAGATACGCAGTATTTT.

This clonotype was picked up many times. The rearrangement joins TRBV27 to TRBJ1-1; D gene unclear. Between the trimmed V and J ends, which lost 3 bases and 11 bases, there was a span of 16 bases. CDR3 size: 13 residues. The germline gives CDR1 MNHEY, CDR2 SMNVEV (reference sequence). CDR3 DNA: TGTGCCAGCAGTTTGTCTGAGGGCTCGGGGGCTTTCTTT. Its translation is CASSLSEGSGAFF.

The genes are TRBV5-4 and TRBJ1-1; D call uncertain. The CDR3 spans 14 residues. V lost 0 bases and J 1 base, leaving 7 bases between the germline ends. CDR1 and CDR2 (germline): SGHNT, YYREEE (reference sequence). This CDR3 reads CASSLVGKNTEAFF. The CDR3 DNA sequence: TGTGCCAGCAGCTTGGTGGGTAAGAACACTGAAGCTTTCTTT.

This clonotype was seen only a few times. The V and J genes are TRBV4-1 and TRBJ2-2; D call uncertain. The CDR3 spans 16 residues. The V and J ends lost 2 bases and 3 bases respectively, with 13 bases between them. Germline V gene sequence: CDR1 MGHRA, CDR2 YSYEKL. CDR3 region: CASSQRQVSDTGELFF. CDR3 sequence (DNA): TGCGCCAGCAGCCAACGACAAGTTTCAGACACCGGGGAGCTGTTTTTT.

The chain recombines TRBV20-1 with TRBJ2-7; 7 nucleotides align to TRBD2. Germline V gene sequence: CDR1 DFQATT, CDR2 SNEGSKA (reference sequence). The CDR3 loop spans 16 amino acids. CDR3 residues: CSAEASSGRAPYEQYF. The CDR3 DNA is TGCAGCGCCGAAGCTTCGTCGGGGAGGGCGCCCTACGAGCAGTACTTC.

This clonotype was seen a few times. The J gene is TRBJ2-7, the V gene TRBV11-2; tentatively, D is TRBD1 or TRBD2 (5 bases each). CDR3 size: 13 residues. From germline, CDR1 is SGHAT and CDR2 FQNNGV. Trimming pared 5 bases from V and 6 bases from J, leaving 14 bases between. CDR3 loop: CASSILRGVEQYF. Written as DNA, the CDR3 is TGTGCCAGCAGCATACTAAGAGGGGTCGAGCAGTACTTC.

About this clonotype itself: Just one base apart from a much larger clone, this may be a read error. For the CDR3, the DNA is TGTGCCAGTGCCACAGGGGGCTCCTCCTACGAGCAGTACTTC. Translating it yields CASATGGSSYEQYF. The J gene is TRBJ2-7, the V gene TRBV27; 9 nucleotides agree with TRBD1. The germline CDR1 and CDR2 sequences are MNHEY and SMNVEV (reference sequence). V lost 9 bases and J lost 0; bases outside the gene matches: 6. The CDR3 has 14 residues.

The rearrangement links TRBV6-6 to TRBJ2-1; the D gene is possibly TRBD2 (6 bases). The CDR3 is 14 residues long. V shed 2 bases and J shed 10 bases, with 15 bases lying between them. The germline CDR1 and CDR2 sequences are MNHNY and SVGAGI (reference sequence). CDR3 sequence (DNA): TGTGCCAGCAGTTACGTACGGGAGCTAGGGGAGCAGTTCTTC. Protein product: CASSYVRELGEQFF.

Only a few counts were recorded for this clonotype. The chain is built from TRBV28 and TRBJ2-7; 9 nucleotides match TRBD1. V was pared by 8 bases and J by 5 bases, with 22 bases of the junction left unmatched. CDR3 length: 18 amino acids. Germline-derived CDR1 and CDR2 are MDHEN and SYDVKM. CDR3 nucleotides: TGTGCCAGCTCCCTCGCACGGGGACAGGGCCGTCGGGGGAACGAGCAGTACTTC. It specifies CASSLARGQGRRGNEQYF.

This clonotype has just a few counts. The gene calls are TRBV19 and TRBJ2-1; 9 bases map to TRBD2. The length of the CDR3 is 15 residues. Germline assignment: CDR1 LNHDA and CDR2 SQIVND (reference sequence). Trimming took 2 bases from V and 7 from J; bases not matched to a gene: 6. The CDR3 sequence: CASSISAGGINEQFF. DNA for the CDR3: TGTGCCAGTAGTATATCAGCGGGGGGTATAAATGAGCAGTTCTTC.

This chain uses TRBV20-1 with TRBJ2-7, with 9 bases aligning to TRBD1. Germline assignment: CDR1 DFQATT and CDR2 SNEGSKA (reference sequence). This CDR3 is built from 16 residues. With 2 bases clipped from V and 1 base from J, the junction kept 9 bases outside the gene matches. CDR3 protein: CSARYRGRISSYEQYF. Written as DNA, the CDR3 is TGCAGTGCTAGATACAGGGGGCGGATTTCTTCCTACGAGCAGTACTTC.

The chain recombines TRBV7-9 with TRBJ2-5; TRBD1 matches at 7 bases. CDR1 is SEHNR, CDR2 FQNEAQ, per germline (reference sequence). The CDR3 is made up of 15 amino acids. V was clipped by 7 bases and J by 5 bases; unmatched bases: 13. CDR3 loop: CASTTGRQGDETQYF. The DNA for the CDR3 is TGTGCCAGCACTACCGGCAGGCAGGGGGATGAGACCCAGTACTTC.

This clonotype was recorded at least ten times. The V and J genes are TRBV7-9 and TRBJ1-1; a possible D gene is TRBD1 (6 bases). The CDR3 totals 14 residues. Between the trimmed V and J ends, which lost 2 bases and 1 base, there was a span of 8 bases. Germline assignment: CDR1 SEHNR and CDR2 FQNEAQ (reference sequence). The CDR3 DNA sequence: TGTGCCAGCAGCTTAAGACAGGAGAACACTGAAGCTTTCTTT. Translated: CASSLRQENTEAFF.

This clonotype was seen many times. The rearrangement links TRBV9 to TRBJ2-3; D tentatively reads TRBD1 or TRBD2 (5 bases each). This CDR3 is 15 amino acids long. The V gene's germline CDR1 is SGDLS and CDR2 YYNGEE. Trimming pared 2 bases from V and 2 bases from J, leaving 12 bases between. CDR3: CASSVGTSLTDTQYF. Written as DNA, the CDR3 is TGTGCCAGCAGCGTCGGGACCTCCCTCACAGATACGCAGTATTTT.